This TCR beta chain stems from a study of long-term antiretroviral therapy in people with HIV. The assay, immunoSEQ v3.0, was run at survey level. Method: immunoSEQ multiplex PCR; TCRdb's copy keeps in-frame clones and lacks some. The sample has about 50,000 clones, roughly 80% seen once; the top ten hold under 3%. Sequences were derived from unsorted PBMCs, sampled 0.8 years after starting antiretroviral therapy. The clonotype originates from a woman aged 18-29 years with HIV.

CDR3 sequence: CASTGGTPNTEAFF. As DNA, the CDR3 is TGTGCCAGCACCGGAGGGACGCCGAACACTGAAGCTTTCTTT. V usage is TRBV11-3 and J usage is TRBJ1-1, with D maybe TRBD1 (5 bases). Per germline, CDR1 SGHNT and CDR2 YENEEA. The CDR3 is made up of 14 amino acids. V was trimmed by 7 bases and J by 1 base, leaving 13 bases between them.